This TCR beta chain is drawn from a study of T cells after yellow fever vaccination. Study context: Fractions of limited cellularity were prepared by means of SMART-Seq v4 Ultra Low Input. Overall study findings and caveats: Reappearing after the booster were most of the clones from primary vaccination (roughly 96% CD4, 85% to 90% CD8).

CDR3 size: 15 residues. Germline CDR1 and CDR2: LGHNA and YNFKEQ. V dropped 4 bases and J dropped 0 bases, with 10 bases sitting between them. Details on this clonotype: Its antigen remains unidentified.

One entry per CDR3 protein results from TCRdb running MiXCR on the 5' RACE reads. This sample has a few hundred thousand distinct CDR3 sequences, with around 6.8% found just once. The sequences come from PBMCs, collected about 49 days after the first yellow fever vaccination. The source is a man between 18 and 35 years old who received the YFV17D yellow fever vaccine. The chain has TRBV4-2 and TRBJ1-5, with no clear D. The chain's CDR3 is CASSPQRYSNQPQHF. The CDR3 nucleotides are TGTGCCAGCAGCCCCCAAAGATATAGCAATCAGCCCCAGCATTTT.